This passage covers 23 T cell receptor beta chains from one sample sequenced in a study of Ad26.COV2.S vaccination and SARS-CoV-2 variants. As for treatment: about 20 received Ad26.COV2.S at low or high dose, single or two shots; roughly five received placebo; per-sample allocation not given. Day 63 following the first vaccine or placebo injection was when the samples were taken. Some clones are missing from TCRdb's copy, which holds only in-frame ones; the method was immunoSEQ multiplex PCR. The table has 350,000 to 450,000 clones, 80% to 90% seen once. The starting material was peripheral blood, obtained in a trial of Ad26.COV2.S vaccine versus placebo. The receptors were gathered from a person aged 18-60 years who received the Ad26.COV2.S COVID-19 vaccine or a placebo.

The rearrangement links TRBV19 to TRBJ1-2; D not certain. Trimming removed 3 bases at V and 3 bases at J, with 8 bases between. The CDR3 totals 13 residues. Per germline, CDR1 LNHDA and CDR2 SQIVND (reference sequence). This CDR3 reads CASSMADYYGYTF. The DNA for the CDR3 is TGTGCCAGTAGTATGGCGGACTACTATGGCTACACCTTC.

Turning to this clone: Other nucleotide sequences from this sample produce the same CDR3. The chain couples TRBV18 to TRBJ2-6; D might be TRBD1 or TRBD2, each matching 7 bases. Germline V gene lookup returns CDR1 KGHSH and CDR2 LQKENI. V lost 6 bases and J lost 2, with 11 bases in between. The CDR3 totals 15 residues. The CDR3 sequence is CASSPGGAGANVLTF. CDR3 nucleotide sequence: TGTGCCAGCTCCCCAGGGGGGGCTGGGGCCAACGTCCTGACTTTC.

The J gene is TRBJ1-5, the V gene TRBV5-4; the D gene is possibly TRBD1 (5 bases). The CDR3 has 15 amino acids. Trimming took 4 bases from V and 3 from J, leaving 14 bases between them. Germline loops: CDR1 SGHNT, CDR2 YYREEE (reference sequence). CDR3 in amino acids: CASSSGRGNNQPQHF. The CDR3 DNA follows: TGTGCCAGCAGCAGCGGGAGGGGAAACAATCAGCCCCAGCATTTT.

This rearrangement joins TRBV11-2 to TRBJ2-7; TRBD2 matches 8 bases. J gave up 7 bases and V 0 bases, and 5 bases lay outside the gene matches. Germline lookup yields CDR1 SGHAT and CDR2 FQNNGV. The CDR3 has 14 residues. This chain's CDR3 is CASSLEAGDGEQYF. The CDR3 DNA follows: TGTGCCAGCAGCTTAGAAGCGGGAGATGGGGAGCAGTACTTC.

V is TRBV4-2 and J is TRBJ2-1; D call uncertain. The V and J ends lost 1 base and 6 bases respectively, with 4 bases between them. From germline, CDR1 is LGHNA and CDR2 YNFKEQ. This CDR3 region has 12 residues. The CDR3 here is CASSQGPNEQFF. As DNA, the CDR3 is TGTGCCAGCAGCCAAGGGCCCAATGAGCAGTTCTTC.

This rearrangement joins TRBV2 to TRBJ2-7; 8 positions match TRBD1. CDR3 length equals 14 residues. J gave up 4 bases and V 5 bases, and 7 bases lay outside the gene matches. Germline V gene lookup returns CDR1 SNHLY and CDR2 FYNNEI. The CDR3 sequence is CASSPGQGVYEQYF. CDR3 nucleotide sequence: TGTGCCAGCAGTCCCGGACAGGGAGTATACGAGCAGTACTTC. Full variable domain (remainder filled in from reference TRBV2 and TRBJ2-7): EPEVTQTPSHQVTQMGQEVILRCVPISNHLYFYWYRQILGQKVEFLVSFYNNEISEKSEIFDDQFSVERPDGSNFTLKIRSTKLEDSAMYFCASSPGQGVYEQYFGPGTRLTVT.

This clone was observed a few times. The chain employs TRBV3-1 (or the pseudogene TRBV3-2) and TRBJ1-5, with D unresolved. The CDR3 totals 14 residues. The germline CDR1 and CDR2 sequences are LGHDT and YNNKEL (reference sequence). V was trimmed by 5 bases and J by 0 bases, leaving 8 bases between them. CDR3 nucleotide sequence: TGTGCCAGCAGCGCCACTAATAGCAATCAGCCCCAGCATTTT. Protein product: CASSATNSNQPQHF.

The chain links TRBV6-2 or TRBV6-3 to TRBJ2-1, with a tentative D call TRBD1 (5 bases). The CDR3 has 15 residues. The V end lost 0 bases, the J end lost 4 bases, and 10 bases lay between the germline ends. CDR1 and CDR2 from the germline V gene are MNHEY and SVGEGT. In DNA form, the CDR3 reads TGTGCCAGCAGTTACTCGAATAGGGGATACAATGAGCAGTTCTTC. This codes for CASSYSNRGYNEQFF.

The CDR3 nucleotides read TGTGCCAGCAGCTTAGCCGGGCGGGGGTCCCAAGAGACCCAGTACTTC. Translation: CASSLAGRGSQETQYF. The rearrangement links TRBV7-6 to TRBJ2-5, with 7 bases lining up with TRBD2. This CDR3 is 16 amino acids long. Germline V CDR1 and CDR2: SGHVS, FNYEAQ. Germline trimming cut 0 bases from V and 1 base from J; bases unmatched to any gene: 5.

J is TRBJ1-1 and V is TRBV6-5, with TRBD1 matching 7 bases. The germline V gene has CDR1 MNHEY and CDR2 SVGAGI. J gave up 6 bases and V 0 bases, and 4 bases lay outside the gene matches. This CDR3 is 14 amino acids long. The CDR3: CASSYSRQGAEAFF. CDR3 coding DNA: TGTGCCAGCAGTTACTCGAGGCAGGGGGCTGAAGCTTTCTTT.

The gene calls are TRBV4-3 and TRBJ2-2; D may be TRBD2 (7 bases). This CDR3 region has 16 residues. Trimming removed 2 bases at V and 2 bases at J, with 12 bases between. CDR1 LGHNA and CDR2 YSLEER come from the germline V gene. This chain's CDR3 is CASSQMGGRNTGELFF. The CDR3 DNA sequence: TGCGCCAGCAGCCAAATGGGGGGGCGAAACACCGGGGAGCTGTTTTTT.

The J gene is TRBJ1-6, the V gene TRBV7-9, with 9 bases lining up with TRBD1. Trimming at V came to 5 bases and at J to 10 bases, leaving 6 bases not matched to a gene. The CDR3 sequence is 14 residues long. Per germline, CDR1 SEHNR and CDR2 FQNEAQ (reference sequence). CDR3 in DNA: TGTGCCAGCAGCCCGGGACAGGGAAACTCACCCCTCCACTTT. Protein product: CASSPGQGNSPLHF. The variable domain in full, completed from reference TRBV7-9 and TRBJ1-6, reads DTGVSQNPRHKITKRGQNVTFRCDPISEHNRLYWYRQTLGQGPEFLTYFQNEAQLEKSRLLSDRFSAERPKGSFSTLEIQRTEQGDSAMYLCASSPGQGNSPLHFGNGTRLTVT.

The chain uses TRBV30 and TRBJ2-7, with 7 bases fitting TRBD1. The V gene end was trimmed by 3 bases and the J gene end by 9 bases; junction bases not matched to a gene: 11. Germline V gene data show CDR1 as GTSNPN and CDR2 as SVGIG (reference sequence). The CDR3 is 13 residues long. The CDR3 coding sequence is TGTGCCTGGAGGATTAACAGGGGAACCGGGCAGTACTTC. Encoded protein: CAWRINRGTGQYF.

The chain links TRBV18 to TRBJ2-3, with D unclear. The CDR3 spans 11 residues. CDR1 KGHSH and CDR2 LQKENI come from the germline V gene. V lost 5 bases and J 5 bases, leaving 5 bases between the germline ends. DNA of the CDR3: TGTGCCAGCTCAGGTGGAGATACGCAGTATTTT. It specifies CASSGGDTQYF.

J is TRBJ2-3 and V is TRBV2; perhaps TRBD2 as D (6 bases). Germline CDR1 SNHLY, CDR2 FYNNEI. With 4 bases removed from V and 0 bases from J, the gap between germline ends came to 11 bases. This CDR3 comprises 15 residues. The CDR3: CASSVSGLSTDTQYF. The CDR3 DNA is TGTGCCAGCAGTGTGTCGGGACTTAGCACAGATACGCAGTATTTT.

This clone showed up just once. V and J are TRBV27 and TRBJ2-7; D unresolved. The CDR3 has 13 residues. The V and J ends lost 4 bases and 2 bases respectively, with 9 bases between them. Germline V gene sequence: CDR1 MNHEY, CDR2 SMNVEV (reference sequence). The CDR3 DNA sequence: TGTGCCAGCAGTTCAGACACGACCTACGAGCAGTACTTC. This sequence encodes CASSSDTTYEQYF.

The genes are TRBV5-4 and TRBJ1-1, with D perhaps matching TRBD1 (6 bases). Germline assignment: CDR1 SGHNT and CDR2 YYREEE (reference sequence). The CDR3 loop spans 13 amino acids. Trimming shortened V by 5 bases and J by 5 bases, and 13 bases separated the two germline ends. CDR3 sequence: CASRNREGTEAFF. The CDR3 coding sequence is TGTGCCAGCAGAAACAGGGAGGGGACTGAAGCTTTCTTT.

The rearrangement links TRBV15 to TRBJ2-1; D is ambiguous. V gave up 5 bases and J gave up 8 bases, with 13 bases separating them. This CDR3 region has 13 residues. Germline V gene data show CDR1 as LNHNV and CDR2 as YYDKDF (reference sequence). DNA for the CDR3: TGTGCCACCAGCCTCAGGATTCAGGATGAGCAGTTCTTC. Translated: CATSLRIQDEQFF.

The chain joins TRBV15 to TRBJ2-7, with D hard to call. From germline, CDR1 is LNHNV and CDR2 YYDKDF (reference sequence). This CDR3 has 14 residues. V lost 1 base, J lost 3 bases, and 10 bases lay in between. The CDR3 DNA follows: TGTGCCACCAGCAGAGGACACCGAAACTACGAGCAGTACTTC. Translated, it gives CATSRGHRNYEQYF.

CDR3 sequence (DNA): TGTGCCAGCACCGAATCCTTGGACAGCGCCTACGAGCAGTACTTC. Its translation: CASTESLDSAYEQYF. The rearrangement uses TRBV2 and TRBJ2-7; D is possibly TRBD1 (6 bases). Looked up from germline, CDR1 is SNHLY and CDR2 is FYNNEI. The CDR3 extends over 15 amino acids. The germline V and J ends were trimmed by 7 bases and 2 bases, with 18 bases remaining between them.

The V and J genes are TRBV5-1 and TRBJ1-1, with D hard to call. The V gene's germline CDR1 is SGHRS and CDR2 YFSETQ. V lost 1 base, J lost 5 bases, and 15 bases lay in between. CDR3 size: 15 residues. The CDR3 protein is CASSLYSNLRTEAFF. DNA for the CDR3: TGCGCCAGCAGCTTGTACTCCAATCTGAGGACTGAAGCTTTCTTT.

As DNA, the CDR3 is TGTGCCTGGAGGGACGGTAGCAATCAGCCCCAGCATTTT. Residues: CAWRDGSNQPQHF. V is TRBV30 and J is TRBJ1-5; D unclear. CDR3 length: 13 residues. Trimming took off 3 bases at V and 0 bases at J, with 6 bases between the two ends. Germline V gene data show CDR1 as GTSNPN and CDR2 as SVGIG (reference sequence).

J is TRBJ2-4 and V is TRBV20-1; 7 nucleotides match TRBD1. The length of the CDR3 is 11 residues. Germline V gene sequence: CDR1 DFQATT, CDR2 SNEGSKA (reference sequence). The V segment lost 5 bases and the J segment 8 bases; nucleotides outside the gene matches: 3. This chain's CDR3 is CSAPGQDIQYF. The DNA for the CDR3 is TGCAGTGCTCCAGGACAGGACATTCAGTACTTC.